This T cell receptor beta chain emerged from a study of blood T cell repertoires in COVID-19. Study details: Italy, Spain and the United States were the sources of the convalescent and acute COVID-19 samples. PBMCs, B-cell-depleted T cells, or T cells were the source of the cDNA or gDNA that made up the material.

TCRdb keeps only in-frame clones here, not all; method: immunoSEQ multiplex PCR. In the table there are about 280,000 clones, approximately 90% of which are singletons. Germline assignment: CDR1 MNHEY and CDR2 SVGAGI. The CDR3 runs 15 residues. Losses at the gene ends were 10 bases for V and 4 bases for J; bases not matched to a gene: 11. Participant reports of clinical history set cohort assignment. Cohort 3 donors were reported recovered after two negative PCRs, clearance, or symptom resolution. Sequencing input: PBMCs or T cells enriched from blood (not recorded which). The sequence derives from a woman aged 40 to 49 who had recovered from COVID-19. The chain joins TRBV6-5 to TRBJ1-3, with 9 nucleotides matching TRBD1. CDR3 amino acids: CATLVDRGDGNTIYF. Here the CDR3 DNA reads TGTGCCACCCTCGTGGACAGGGGAGACGGAAACACCATATATTTT.